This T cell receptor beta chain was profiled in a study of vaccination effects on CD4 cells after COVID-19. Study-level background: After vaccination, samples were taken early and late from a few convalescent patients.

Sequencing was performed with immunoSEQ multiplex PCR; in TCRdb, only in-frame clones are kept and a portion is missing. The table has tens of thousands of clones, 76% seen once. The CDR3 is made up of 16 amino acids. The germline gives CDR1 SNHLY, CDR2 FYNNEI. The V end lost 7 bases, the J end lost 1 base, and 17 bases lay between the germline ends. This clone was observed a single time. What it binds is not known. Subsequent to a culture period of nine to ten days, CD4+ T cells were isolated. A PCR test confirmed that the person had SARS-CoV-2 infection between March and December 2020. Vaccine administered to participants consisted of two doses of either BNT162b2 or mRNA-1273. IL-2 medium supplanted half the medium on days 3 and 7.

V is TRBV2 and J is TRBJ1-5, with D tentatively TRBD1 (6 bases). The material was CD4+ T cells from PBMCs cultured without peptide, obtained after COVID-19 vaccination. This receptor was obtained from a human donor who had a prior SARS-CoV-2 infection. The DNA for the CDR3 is TGTGCCAGCAACCCCGACCAGGGGCTGAGCAATCAGCCCCAGCATTTT. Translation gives CASNPDQGLSNQPQHF.